This TCR beta chain was observed in a study of blood T cell repertoires in COVID-19. For the study at large: Italy, Spain and the United States were the sources of the convalescent and acute COVID-19 samples. Sources were T cells, B-cell-depleted T cells, or PBMCs; the material itself was cDNA or gDNA.

Germline V gives CDR1 SGHRS, CDR2 YFSETQ. The CDR3 extends over 16 amino acids. J gave up 0 bases and V 4 bases, and 5 bases lay outside the gene matches. Per the study methods: Reference gene primers were amplified, and this amplification served to estimate nucleated cell counts. Here immunoSEQ multiplex PCR was the method, and the copy in TCRdb shows in-frame clones only, minus some. V, J and clone size are taken as reported in that table, and D and trimming were inferred from the DNA itself. The table lists 70,000 to 85,000 clones, around 80% of them singletons. The chain recombines TRBV5-1 with TRBJ2-7; TRBD1 matches 12 bases. Sample: peripheral blood. The TCR sequence derives from a human donor in a cohort sampled during active COVID-19. CDR3 protein: CASSPGTGGLSYEQYF. In DNA form, the CDR3 reads TGCGCCAGCAGCCCGGGGACAGGGGGCCTCTCCTACGAGCAGTACTTC.